This T cell receptor beta chain was sequenced during a study of blood T cell repertoires in COVID-19 (dated by TCRdb to the early 2020s). About the full investigation: Samples from collaborators originated in the United States, Italy and Spain and spanned both the acute and convalescent phases of COVID-19. Nearly every sample came with metadata listing a de-identified subject ID, COVID-19 status, age in years and sex. The dataset comprised deeply sampled blood TCRbeta repertoires from subjects exposed to, actively infected with, or recovered from COVID-19. Where available, HLA class I and class II types were obtained from metadata supplied by the sample provider rather than from assay-based typing. The samples were drawn from the first 160 participants of the ongoing ImmuneRACE study and from some 1,300 subjects provided by 6 global collaborators. The prospective study material was composed of cDNA or gDNA derived from T cells, B-cell-depleted T cells, or PBMCs. A freely available public database, intended as a resource for researchers studying the immune response to SARS-CoV-2, is where the repertoires were released.

As for this clone: No cognate antigen has been identified for it. No base quality values were provided; no much bigger clone lies one nucleotide off.

From the cysteine up to the phenylalanine, the CDR3 has a length of 15 residues. Of all the DNA, just the CDR3 is kept, 45 bases in frame from base 1. CDR1 and CDR2 were assigned from the germline V gene as MNHEY and SVGAGI. V is pruned by 6 bases and J by 5 bases, leaving 10 bases of the junction without a gene match. TCRbeta CDR3 regions were amplified from genomic DNA using the immunoSEQ Assay, a bias-controlled multiplex PCR. From the authors' description of their analysis: The number of nucleated cells in each sample was estimated by amplification of reference gene primers within the assay. Sequence reads were collapsed and filtered to measure the absolute abundance of every unique TCRbeta CDR3 rearrangement. For each sample, productive Simpson clonality was calculated as the square root of Simpson's diversity index across productive rearrangements. This is the immuneACCESS table as TCRdb keeps it, with only in-frame sequences that have V and J called. A part of the clones is gone; compared with another copy, unresolved V genes explain less than half, and the rest is unexplained. V and J calls and clone size are copied from that table; D and trimming were computed from the DNA. The sample data list 55,000 to 95,000 clones, and 81% of these were observed just once. The top ten clonotypes cover 20% to 25% of the sample.

The collaborating institutions used their own protocols to collect whole blood in K2EDTA tubes. For TCRbeta analysis, collaborators shipped samples in one of three forms: frozen whole blood, isolated PBMCs, or DNA extracted from either of those sample types. Broad study findings and their caveats: Clinical and demographic metadata were provided uncurated, with the amount varying by source and participant.

The chain is made from TRBV6-5 and TRBJ1-5; TRBD1 agrees with 7 junctional bases. The sequencing sample was made of peripheral blood. The receptor's source is a woman in her 70s with acute or convalescent COVID-19. The bases are TGTGCCAGCAGCCCATCTACGACAGGGCATCAGCCCCAGCATTTT. The translation is CASSPSTTGHQPQHF.